This passage covers 23 T cell receptor beta chains from one sample sequenced in a study of control samples from healthy donors and cancer patients. Libraries were prepared by immunoSEQ multiplex PCR; TCRdb keeps only in-frame clonotypes and omits some of them. The sample lists roughly 80,000 clones, roughly 89% occurring once. The sample comprised blood. These receptor sequences come from a man between 50 and 59 years old in good health.

The rearrangement links TRBV6-5 to TRBJ2-5; either TRBD1 or TRBD2 may fit D (6 bases each). With 6 bases removed from V and 7 bases from J, the gap between germline ends came to 18 bases. The CDR3 totals 14 residues. Per the germline V gene, CDR1 is MNHEY and CDR2 is SVGAGI. The DNA of the CDR3 is TGTGCCAGCAGCCTCGACCCTAAGGGGGGGACCCAGTACTTC. This encodes CASSLDPKGGTQYF.

The chain has TRBV11-3 and TRBJ2-3, with 7 bases aligning to TRBD2. The germline V gene has CDR1 SGHNT and CDR2 YENEEA. This CDR3 spans 16 amino acids. V lost 1 base, J lost 2 bases, and 6 bases stayed unmatched. CDR3 residues: CASSLGRREDTDTQYF. The DNA of the CDR3 is TGTGCCAGCAGCTTAGGGCGCCGGGAGGACACAGATACGCAGTATTTT.

This chain connects TRBV7-3 to TRBJ2-2, with TRBD2 matching 9 bases. The trim removed 5 bases at V and 4 bases at J, leaving 2 bases unmatched. CDR3 length: 14 amino acids. The V gene's germline CDR1 is SGHTA and CDR2 FQGTGA. The CDR3 nucleotides read TGTGCCAGCAGCGCGGGGGGGCCCACCGGGGAGCTGTTTTTT. It translates to CASSAGGPTGELFF.

The chain couples TRBV12-3 or TRBV12-4 to TRBJ2-3, with a tentative D call TRBD2 (6 bases). The V and J ends lost 8 bases and 3 bases respectively, with 12 bases between them. The CDR3 sequence is 13 residues long. CDR3 sequence: CASSGGKTDTQYF. The CDR3 DNA is TGTGCCAGCTCAGGCGGGAAAACAGATACGCAGTATTTT.

This rearrangement joins TRBV6-5 to TRBJ1-5; D gene ambiguous. This CDR3 region has 14 residues. Germline CDR1 reads MNHEY; CDR2 reads SVGAGI. V lost 7 bases and J 7 bases, leaving 17 bases between the germline ends. CDR3 in amino acids: CASTPLLGSQPQHF. In DNA form, the CDR3 reads TGTGCCAGCACCCCCCTTTTAGGATCCCAGCCCCAGCATTTT.

Concerning this clone itself: Within the sample, other DNA sequences also encode this same CDR3. CDR3 bases: TGTGCCAGCTCACCAAGGAGACAAGAGACCCAGTACTTC. Translated, it gives CASSPRRQETQYF. This rearrangement joins TRBV18 to TRBJ2-5; no definite D call. Trimming took off 2 bases at V and 2 bases at J, with 6 bases between the two ends. The CDR3 consists of 13 residues. Germline loops: CDR1 KGHSH, CDR2 LQKENI.

This sequence joins TRBV6-5 and TRBJ2-1; 7 bases are shared with TRBD1. V shed 4 bases, J shed 6 bases, and the junction held 3 bases outside the gene matches. CDR1 is MNHEY, CDR2 SVGAGI, per germline. The CDR3 sequence is 13 residues long. CDR3: CASSSRQGNEQFF. CDR3 nucleotides: TGTGCCAGCAGTTCTCGACAGGGCAATGAGCAGTTCTTC.

This sequence joins TRBV24-1 and TRBJ2-3, with 8 bases identical to TRBD2. The ends lost 4 bases at V and 7 bases at J; junction bases unmatched: 6. Germline CDR1 is KGHDR and CDR2 is SFDVKD. This CDR3 spans 14 amino acids. CDR3 region: CATSEAGGRNTQYF. CDR3 bases: TGTGCCACCAGTGAGGCGGGGGGCAGGAATACGCAGTATTTT.

The chain joins TRBV14 to TRBJ2-4; D uncertain. V lost 1 base and J lost 9, with 7 bases in between. Germline loops: CDR1 SGHDN, CDR2 FVKESK. The length of the CDR3 is 12 residues. The CDR3 reads CASSQARSIQYF. CDR3 nucleotide sequence: TGTGCCAGCAGCCAAGCGCGGAGCATTCAGTACTTC.

This chain links TRBV6-5 with TRBJ2-2; 10 bases align to TRBD1. The length of the CDR3 is 15 residues. J gave up 3 bases and V 4 bases, and 2 bases lay outside the gene matches. Germline assignment: CDR1 MNHEY and CDR2 SVGAGI. CDR3 amino acids: CASSSGTGDTGELFF. The CDR3 nucleotides are TGTGCCAGCAGTTCCGGGACAGGGGACACCGGGGAGCTGTTTTTT.

This chain uses TRBV24-1 with TRBJ1-4; TRBD1 is a possible D gene (6 bases). V dropped 4 bases and J dropped 8 bases, with 13 bases sitting between them. This CDR3 spans 14 amino acids. The germline V gene has CDR1 KGHDR and CDR2 SFDVKD. The CDR3: CATSEGTLGEKLFF. The CDR3 DNA reads as TGTGCCACCAGTGAGGGGACACTGGGAGAAAAACTGTTTTTT.

The genes are TRBV12-3 or TRBV12-4 and TRBJ2-5; D may be TRBD1 or TRBD2 (5 bases each). V dropped 3 bases and J dropped 7 bases, with 9 bases sitting between them. The length of the CDR3 is 12 residues. CDR3 sequence reads: CASSFGAATQYF. CDR3 sequence (DNA): TGTGCCAGCAGTTTCGGGGCGGCGACCCAGTACTTC.

This rearrangement joins TRBV14 to TRBJ2-5; TRBD2 matches 10 bases. The CDR3 has 16 residues. The germline V gene has CDR1 SGHDN and CDR2 FVKESK. The ends lost 1 base at V and 10 bases at J; junction bases unmatched: 12. This CDR3 reads CASSQGRGSGGVSQYF. DNA of the CDR3: TGTGCCAGCAGCCAAGGCAGAGGCAGCGGGGGGGTGAGCCAGTACTTC. The full variable domain, in which reference TRBV14 and TRBJ2-5 provide the parts outside the CDR3, is EAGVTQFPSHSVIEKGQTVTLRCDPISGHDNLYWYRRVMGKEIKFLLHFVKESKQDESGMPNNRFLAERTGGTYSTLKVQPAELEDSGVYFCASSQGRGSGGVSQYFGPGTRLLVL.

This clone was seen only once. The CDR3 reads CAWTLAGVQETQYF. CDR3 nucleotides: TGTGCCTGGACACTAGCGGGGGTCCAAGAGACCCAGTACTTC. V usage is TRBV30 and J usage is TRBJ2-5, with TRBD2 identical over 11 bases. Per the germline V gene, CDR1 is GTSNPN and CDR2 is SVGIG (reference sequence). V lost 4 bases and J lost 1; bases outside the gene matches: 2. The CDR3 runs 14 residues.

J is TRBJ2-3 and V is TRBV19, with 7 bases that match TRBD2. V lost 2 bases and J lost 3; bases outside the gene matches: 14. The CDR3 extends over 18 amino acids. The V gene's germline CDR1 is LNHDA and CDR2 SQIVND (reference sequence). Here the CDR3 DNA reads TGTGCCAGTAGTATAAGAGGAAGTGGCGGGGGATTAACAGATACGCAGTATTTT. The encoded protein is CASSIRGSGGGLTDTQYF.

The chain recombines TRBV9 with TRBJ2-3, with D perhaps TRBD1 or TRBD2 (5 bases each). V gave up 4 bases and J gave up 0 bases, with 18 bases separating them. From germline, CDR1 is SGDLS and CDR2 YYNGEE. The CDR3 contains 17 residues. CDR3 nucleotides: TGTGCCAGCAGCCCCCCCGGGACGGCTACTAGCACAGATACGCAGTATTTT. Translated: CASSPPGTATSTDTQYF.

The CDR3 sequence: CASRPPGQAYSPLHF. DNA for the CDR3: TGTGCCAGCAGACCTCCGGGACAGGCTTATTCACCCCTCCACTTT. The chain has TRBV27 and TRBJ1-6, with 8 bases identical to TRBD1. Germline V gene data show CDR1 as MNHEY and CDR2 as SMNVEV (reference sequence). The junction had 9 bases not matched to a gene; V was cut back by 6 bases and J by 8 bases. The CDR3 is 15 residues long.

The V call is TRBV27, the J call TRBJ2-3; D is unresolved. The CDR3 is 12 residues long. Germline CDR1 reads MNHEY; CDR2 reads SMNVEV (reference sequence). Trimming left V 0 bases short and J 5 bases short, with 3 bases between. The CDR3 DNA reads TGTGCCAGCAGTTTATCAGGAGATACGCAGTATTTT. Translated, it gives CASSLSGDTQYF.

The V call is TRBV19, the J call TRBJ1-3; D is undetermined. Between the trimmed V and J ends, which lost 3 bases and 4 bases, there was a span of 10 bases. The CDR3 loop spans 14 amino acids. CDR1 and CDR2 from the germline V gene are LNHDA and SQIVND (reference sequence). The CDR3 spells CASSISVPGNTIYF. The DNA for the CDR3 is TGTGCCAGTAGTATTTCTGTACCCGGAAACACCATATATTTT.

The rearrangement uses TRBV10-1 and TRBJ2-5, with D unresolved. Germline CDR1 is WNHNN and CDR2 is SYGVQD (reference sequence). The germline V and J ends were trimmed by 0 bases and 3 bases, with 11 bases remaining between them. CDR3 size: 15 residues. Here the CDR3 reads CASSESRRNKETQYF. Here the CDR3 DNA reads TGCGCCAGCAGTGAGTCTCGCAGGAACAAAGAGACCCAGTACTTC.

The chain combines TRBV19 with TRBJ1-3; D unclear. V lost 3 bases to trimming and J lost 0 bases, with 3 bases between them. Germline CDR1 and CDR2: LNHDA and SQIVND (reference sequence). CDR3 size: 13 residues. In DNA, the CDR3 is TGTGCCAGTAGTATGTCCTCTGGAAACACCATATATTTT. It is translated as CASSMSSGNTIYF. The complete variable domain, with remaining parts taken from reference TRBV19 and TRBJ1-3, reads DGGITQSPKYLFRKEGQNVTLSCEQNLNHDAMYWYRQDPGQGLRLIYYSQIVNDFQKGDIAEGYSVSREKKESFPLTVTSAQKNPTAFYLCASSMSSGNTIYFGEGSWLTVV.

This chain connects TRBV19 to TRBJ1-1, with TRBD1 matching 8 bases. CDR3 length equals 15 residues. CDR1 and CDR2 from the germline V gene are LNHDA and SQIVND (reference sequence). The V and J ends lost 4 bases and 5 bases, in that order; junction bases with no gene match: 9. This chain's CDR3 is CASSTPTGARTEAFF. Here the CDR3 DNA reads TGTGCCAGTAGTACGCCGACAGGGGCGAGGACTGAAGCTTTCTTT.

The chain carries TRBV18 and TRBJ1-1; tentative D call: TRBD1 (5 bases). The length of the CDR3 is 16 residues. Per the germline V gene, CDR1 is KGHSH and CDR2 is LQKENI. V was shortened by 6 bases and J by 0 bases, with 17 bases between the two germline ends. This chain's CDR3 is CASSPSWGELNTEAFF. The CDR3 DNA reads TGTGCCAGCTCCCCGAGTTGGGGCGAGTTGAACACTGAAGCTTTCTTT.